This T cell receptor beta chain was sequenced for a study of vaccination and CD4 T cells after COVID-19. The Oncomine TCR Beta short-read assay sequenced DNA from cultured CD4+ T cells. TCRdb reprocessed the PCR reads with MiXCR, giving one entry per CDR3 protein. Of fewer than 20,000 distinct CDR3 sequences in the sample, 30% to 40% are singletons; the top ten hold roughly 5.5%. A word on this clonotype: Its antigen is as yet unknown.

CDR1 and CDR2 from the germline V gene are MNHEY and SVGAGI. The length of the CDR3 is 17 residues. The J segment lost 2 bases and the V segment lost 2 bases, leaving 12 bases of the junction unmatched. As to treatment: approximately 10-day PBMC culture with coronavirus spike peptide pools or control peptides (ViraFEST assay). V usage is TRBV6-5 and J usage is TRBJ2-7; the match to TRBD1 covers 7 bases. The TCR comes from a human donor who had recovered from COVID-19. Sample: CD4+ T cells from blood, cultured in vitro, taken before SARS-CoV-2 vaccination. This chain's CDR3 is CASSYRFSTGETYEQYF. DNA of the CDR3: TGTGCCAGCAGTTACCGATTTTCAACAGGGGAGACCTACGAGCAGTACTTC.